The rows below give T cell receptor beta chains drawn from one sample of a study of T cell responses to AZD1222 COVID-19 vaccine. This table comes from immunoSEQ multiplex PCR, and its TCRdb copy is limited to in-frame clones, with some not included. The data contain over 40,000 clones, about 83% of them singletons. The starting material was peripheral blood, obtained on day 0 of AZD1222 vaccination. The receptors stem from an adult in good health. CDR3s include the opening cysteine and the closing phenylalanine or tryptophan. A D gene is named only where the DNA matches it firmly. A row's size may be missing; if present it is once, few, many or a size class.

CDR3 protein	CDR3 DNA	D gene	V gene	J gene	clone size
CASSTIQGFQPQHF	TGTGCCAGTAGTACAATACAGGGGTTCCAGCCCCAGCATTTT	TRBD1	TRBV19	TRBJ1-5	-
CASSQQDPYEQYF	TGTGCCAGCAGCCAACAGGACCCCTACGAGCAGTACTTC	-	TRBV3-1/TRBV3-2	TRBJ2-7	-
CASSGTGNANEQFF	TGTGCCAGCAGCGGGACAGGGAATGCGAATGAGCAGTTCTTC	TRBD1	TRBV9	TRBJ2-1	-
CASRRPGTQSRETQYF	TGTGCCAGCAGGAGACCCGGGACTCAATCTCGGGAGACCCAGTACTTC	-	TRBV28	TRBJ2-5	-
CATSDLRAGGYNEQFF	TGTGCCACCAGTGATTTGCGAGCGGGGGGATACAATGAGCAGTTCTTC	TRBD2	TRBV24-1	TRBJ2-1	-
CASSQDGQGAATQYF	TGCGCCAGCAGCCAAGATGGACAGGGGGCGGCGACCCAGTACTTC	TRBD1	TRBV4-3	TRBJ2-5	-
CASSVASGGIDEQYF	TGTGCCAGCAGCGTAGCTAGCGGGGGGATAGACGAGCAGTACTTC	TRBD2	TRBV9	TRBJ2-7	-
CASSTGQPYGYTF	TGTGCCAGCAGCACGGGACAGCCCTATGGCTACACCTTC	TRBD1	TRBV7-2	TRBJ1-2	-
CASSLGADVGNQPQHF	TGTGCCAGCAGCTTGGGCGCAGACGTTGGCAATCAGCCCCAGCATTTT	-	TRBV5-5	TRBJ1-5	-
CASSLRVGEVSNQPQHF	TGTGCCAGCAGTTTACGGGTAGGCGAGGTTAGCAATCAGCCCCAGCATTTT	-	TRBV28	TRBJ1-5	-
CSAGTTYEQYF	TGCAGTGCAGGGACAACCTACGAGCAGTACTTC	-	TRBV20-1	TRBJ2-7	-
CASSQEGWPNYGYTF	TGTGCCAGCAGCCAAGAGGGCTGGCCTAACTATGGCTACACCTTC	-	TRBV14	TRBJ1-2	-
CASSHSGSPGTLSSYNSPLHF	TGTGCCAGCAGCCATTCAGGAAGTCCAGGGACATTGAGCTCCTATAATTCACCCCTCCACTTT	-	TRBV2	TRBJ1-6	-
CASSPPGQGRQPQHF	TGTGCCAGCTCACCACCGGGACAGGGACGTCAGCCCCAGCATTTT	TRBD1	TRBV18	TRBJ1-5	-
CASSLGGEAFF	TGTGCCAGCAGCTTAGGAGGTGAAGCTTTCTTT	-	TRBV13	TRBJ1-1	few
CASSFRDRGQHEQFF	TGTGCCAGCAGCTTCCGGGACAGGGGGCAACATGAGCAGTTCTTC	TRBD1	TRBV7-8	TRBJ2-1	-
CASSVSRDVNSPLHF	TGTGCCAGCAGCGTCTCCCGGGACGTTAATTCACCCCTCCACTTT	-	TRBV21-1	TRBJ1-6	-
CATSGVGAFF	TGTGCCACCAGTGGAGTAGGAGCTTTCTTT	-	TRBV12-3/TRBV12-4	TRBJ1-1	few
CASSLGGGQPQHF	TGTGCCAGCAGCTTAGGGGGCGGGCAGCCCCAGCATTTT	-	TRBV7-8	TRBJ1-5	-
CASSFTVNRGVNEKLFF	TGTGCCAGCAGCTTTACGGTTAATCGAGGGGTTAATGAAAAACTGTTTTTT	-	TRBV11-2	TRBJ1-4	-
CASSPPPNSGNTIYF	TGTGCCAGCTCACCACCGCCCAACTCTGGAAACACCATATATTTT	-	TRBV18	TRBJ1-3	-
CASSQEDPLAGGSFYEQYF	TGTGCCAGCAGCCAAGAAGACCCTCTAGCGGGAGGTTCGTTCTACGAGCAGTACTTC	TRBD2	TRBV3-1/TRBV3-2	TRBJ2-7	-
CASKQTHRAYNEQFF	TGTGCCAGCAAACAGACTCACCGAGCTTACAATGAGCAGTTCTTC	-	TRBV3-1/TRBV3-2	TRBJ2-1	-
CASSIRRQGNQPQHF	TGTGCCAGTAGTATCCGACGACAGGGCAATCAGCCCCAGCATTTT	-	TRBV19	TRBJ1-5	-
CASTVLASLNEQFF	TGTGCCAGCACAGTCCTAGCGAGTCTCAATGAGCAGTTCTTC	-	TRBV5-5	TRBJ2-1	-
CASSLGNGYSNQPQHF	TGTGCCAGTAGTCTCGGGAACGGGTATAGCAATCAGCCCCAGCATTTT	-	TRBV19	TRBJ1-5	-
CASSQGVRERGEQYF	TGTGCCAGCAGCCAAGGGGTACGGGAGCGGGGCGAGCAGTACTTC	TRBD2	TRBV4-2	TRBJ2-7	-
CARSEAGRRGGGTSVADTQYF	TGCGCCCGCAGTGAGGCGGGACGGCGGGGGGGCGGGACTAGCGTCGCAGATACGCAGTATTTT	TRBD2	TRBV10-1	TRBJ2-3	-
CASSSGTTYEQYF	TGTGCCAGCAGCTCGGGAACAACCTACGAGCAGTACTTC	-	TRBV28	TRBJ2-7	few
CASSPRGQASTEAFF	TGTGCCAGCAGCCCCCGCGGACAGGCAAGCACTGAAGCTTTCTTT	TRBD1	TRBV7-6	TRBJ1-1	-
CASSWQDRNNSPLHF	TGTGCCAGCAGCTGGCAGGACAGAAATAATTCACCCCTCCACTTT	-	TRBV5-4	TRBJ1-6	-
CASSSRQDSGNTIYF	TGTGCCAGCAGTTCCCGACAGGACTCTGGAAACACCATATATTTT	-	TRBV6-5	TRBJ1-3	-
CASSQGRVGVYNEQFF	TGTGCCAGCAGCCAAGGTAGGGTAGGGGTCTACAATGAGCAGTTCTTC	-	TRBV3-1/TRBV3-2	TRBJ2-1	-
CASNPGHPGELFF	TGTGCCAGCAACCCGGGACACCCCGGGGAGCTGTTTTTT	-	TRBV9	TRBJ2-2	-
CASSPTGTAPSPLHF	TGTGCCAGCAGCCCCACCGGGACAGCGCCTTCACCCCTCCACTTT	TRBD1	TRBV3-1/TRBV3-2	TRBJ1-6	-
CASSPNPDYGYTF	TGTGCCAGCTCACCCAACCCGGACTATGGCTACACCTTC	-	TRBV18	TRBJ1-2	-
CASSSRGGSYEQYF	TGCGCCAGCAGCTCGCGAGGGGGCTCCTACGAGCAGTACTTC	-	TRBV5-1	TRBJ2-7	-
CAGGTVSNQPQHF	TGTGCCGGCGGGACCGTTAGCAATCAGCCCCAGCATTTT	-	TRBV2	TRBJ1-5	-
CASSEGGAISYEQYF	TGTGCCAGCAGCGAGGGGGGGGCCATTTCCTACGAGCAGTACTTC	-	TRBV7-8	TRBJ2-7	-
CASSLSPRIQYF	TGTGCCAGCAGCTTATCTCCTAGGATTCAGTACTTC	-	TRBV5-8	TRBJ2-4	-
CASRMSGPPAGELFF	TGTGCCAGTCGAATGTCGGGGCCCCCGGCCGGGGAGCTGTTTTTT	-	TRBV7-9	TRBJ2-2	-
CASSRGQGEAFF	TGCGCCAGCAGCCGGGGACAGGGGGAAGCTTTCTTT	TRBD1	TRBV5-1	TRBJ1-1	-
CASSAGTGDQPQHF	TGTGCCAGCTCTGCCGGGACAGGGGATCAGCCCCAGCATTTT	TRBD1	TRBV18	TRBJ1-5	-
CASSYGTLNTEAFF	TGTGCCAGCAGCTATGGGACACTGAACACTGAAGCTTTCTTT	-	TRBV3-1/TRBV3-2	TRBJ1-1	-
CASSYRDRGGFPLFF	TGTGCCAGCAGTTACCGGGACAGGGGGGGATTCCCCCTGTTTTTT	TRBD1	TRBV6-5	TRBJ1-4	-
CASSLRGGLGEQFF	TGTGCCAGCAGCTTGCGAGGGGGTTTGGGTGAGCAGTTCTTC	-	TRBV5-6	TRBJ2-1	-
CASSFGLAEQYF	TGTGCCAGCAGCTTTGGGTTGGCCGAGCAGTACTTC	-	TRBV7-9	TRBJ2-7	few
CASSLLPGQGNTEAFF	TGTGCCAGCAGTCTCCTCCCCGGACAGGGAAACACTGAAGCTTTCTTT	TRBD1	TRBV28	TRBJ1-1	few
CASSTPRLMDEKLFF	TGTGCCAGCAGTACCCCCAGGTTGATGGACGAAAAACTGTTTTTT	-	TRBV6-2/TRBV6-3	TRBJ1-4	-
CATSRDGQSNQPQHF	TGTGCCACCAGCAGAGATGGACAGAGCAATCAGCCCCAGCATTTT	-	TRBV15	TRBJ1-5	-
CATSREEGFGELFF	TGTGCCACCAGCAGAGAAGAGGGGTTCGGGGAGCTGTTTTTT	-	TRBV15	TRBJ2-2	few